This T cell receptor (beta chain) was documented in a study of cytomegalovirus exposure and HLA in healthy donors. CDR3 length equals 13 residues. V lost 2 bases and J lost 4, with 8 bases in between. Germline V gives CDR1 ENHRY, CDR2 SYGVKD. Both 60 Vbeta primers and 13 Jbeta primers went into the PCR. TCRdb's table, derived via immunoSEQ multiplex PCR, lists solely in-frame clones and lacks some. The table has approximately 200,000 clones, approximately 79% seen once. The V and J genes are TRBV10-3 and TRBJ1-2; D is unclear. The clonotype comes from a woman in her twenties or thirties in good health and CMV-seropositive. Sequencing was carried out using PBMCs. CDR3 sequence (DNA): TGTGCCATCAGTGAGGAAGAGGCCTATGGCTACACCTTC. Its translation: CAISEEEAYGYTF.